A single sample is the source of the 17 T cell receptor delta chains below, sequenced in a study of γδ T cells in repeated Plasmodium falciparum infection. Flow sorting of PBMC yielded separate Vgamma9/Vdelta2+ and Vdelta2-negative gammadelta T cell populations for bulk repertoire analysis. TCRdb fed the multiplex PCR reads into CATT to redo clone calling. Found here are more than 70,000 delta-chain clones, approximately 0.96% of them singletons; the top ten hold approximately 10%. Sequencing used gamma-delta T cells from blood. These receptor sequences come from a pool of human donors (malaria-infected and uninfected, not separated).

This clone has only a few counts. A far larger clone is one base from this, pointing to a likely read error. This sample also contains other DNA sequences that code for the same CDR3. The J gene has no call, while the V gene is TRDV2; the listed D gene, TRDD3, was not tested against the DNA. Germline V gene data show CDR1 as GEAIGNYY and CDR2 as EKD. This CDR3 region has 19 residues. This CDR3 reads CACDTIPLGIRPGTDKLIF. The CDR3 nucleotides are TGTGCCTGTGACACGATCCCCCTGGGGATACGGCCGGGCACCGATAAGCTCATCTTT.

Notes on this clone: With a far larger clone one base away, a read error is the likely cause. The same CDR3 is also encoded by other DNA sequences in this sample. The V gene is TRDV2, the J gene TRDJ1; D might be TRDD3 (6 bases). The J gene comes from matching the DNA to germline here; TCRdb lacks it. Germline V gene sequence: CDR1 GEAIGNYY, CDR2 EKD. Trimming removed 0 bases at V and 0 bases at J, with 28 bases between. This CDR3 region has 21 residues. CDR3 nucleotides: TGTGCCTGTGACACCAAGGCGCTGGGGATCGGGCTGGACCCGTACACCGATAAACTCATCTTT. Amino acid sequence: CACDTKALGIGLDPYTDKLIF.

On this clone itself: With only one base between it and a far larger clone, this is likely a read error. Other DNA variants within this sample encode the same CDR3. The chain has TRDV1 and TRDJ1, with 7 bases fitting TRDD3. TCRdb carries no J gene annotation; the J gene was assigned here by matching the DNA with germline. CDR3 size: 13 residues. Germline CDR1 and CDR2: TSWWSYY and QGS. The CDR3 DNA reads as TGTGCTCTCGGGGAACTTCCGGGGATAAAACTCATCTTT. It codes for CALGELPGIKLIF.

Worth noting for this clone: Given a much more abundant clone one base away, this may be a read error. The genes are TRDV2 and TRDJ1, with 8 bases that match TRDD3. The J gene is not listed in TCRdb, so it was assigned here from a DNA match to germline. Per germline, CDR1 GEAIGNYY and CDR2 EKD. There are 14 residues in the CDR3. V lost 5 bases to trimming and J lost 10 bases; unmatched junction nucleotides: 14. The CDR3 loop reads CACVQPTGDTGLIF. The CDR3 coding sequence is TGTGCCTGTGTCCAACCTACTGGGGATACCGGACTCATCTTT.

With respect to this clone: A single base is all that separates this from a far larger clone, so a read error is likely. Additional DNA sequences in this sample encode the identical CDR3. No call exists for the J gene, whereas the V gene is TRDV2; the D call in the table, TRDD3, was not verified against the DNA. The CDR3 covers 16 residues. Germline V gene data show CDR1 as GEAIGNYY and CDR2 as EKD. CDR3 in amino acids: CACDGLGDSGTDKLIF. The CDR3 DNA follows: TGTGCCTGTGACGGACTGGGGGATAGCGGAACCGATAAACTCATCTTC.

In this sample, this clone turned up many times. This sequence joins TRDV2 and TRDJ1; TRDD3 aligns across 13 bases. Germline V gene sequence: CDR1 GEAIGNYY, CDR2 EKD. The V segment lost 0 bases and the J segment 3 bases; nucleotides outside the gene matches: 18. CDR3 length equals 21 residues. The CDR3 DNA follows: TGTGCCTGTGACACCGCTCCTTCCTACGTCCGACTGGGGGATACGTCCGATAAACTCATCTTT. Translated: CACDTAPSYVRLGDTSDKLIF.

This clone was observed a few times. Translating this DNA gives a protein that differs at residue 17 from the TCRdb one, which belongs to a much larger clone; a read error is likely, and the protein shown is this translation. Called V gene: TRDV2; the J gene was not called; TRDD3, the table's D call, was not compared with the DNA. Germline CDR1 reads GEAIGNYY; CDR2 reads EKD. The CDR3 contains 19 residues. This chain's CDR3 is CACDRGRTGGYDANDKPIF. In nucleotides, the CDR3 is TGTGCCTGTGACAGAGGGCGTACTGGGGGATACGATGCGAACGATAAACCCATCTTT.

There are a few counts of this clone. TCRdb assigns this DNA the protein of a much larger clone, which departs from its translation at residue 11; this likely reflects a read error, and the protein shown comes from translating the DNA. The same CDR3 also results from other DNA sequences found in this sample. The chain is built from TRDV1 and TRDJ1, with D maybe TRDD2 (5 bases). Germline values: CDR1 TSWWSYY, CDR2 QGS. The CDR3 runs to 13 residues. The CDR3 sequence is CALGSPFSDKPIF. The CDR3 nucleotides are TGTGCTCTTGGGTCCCCCTTCTCTGATAAACCCATCTTT.

Details on this clone: For this DNA, TCRdb reports the protein of a much larger clone, which diverges at residue 8, most likely from a read error; the protein presented here is translated directly from the DNA. J is TRDJ1 and V is TRDV2; 10 bases map to TRDD3. The J gene, left out of TCRdb, was set here by checking the DNA against germline. Germline V CDR1 and CDR2: GEAIGNYY, EKD. The CDR3 contains 21 residues. Unmatched junction bases numbered 18, after V lost 0 bases and J lost 0 bases. CDR3 bases: TGTGCCTGTGACACCTTAAAATTGGGGGATACTGGCCTCATACACACCGATAAACTCATCTTT. Residues: CACDTLKLGDTGLIHTDKLIF.

With regard to this clone: The likely explanation is a read error, given a far larger clone one base away. Other DNA sequences in the same sample also yield this CDR3. The chain combines TRDV2 with TRDJ1, with 9 bases lining up with TRDD3. The CDR3 runs 17 residues. In germline, CDR1 is GEAIGNYY, CDR2 EKD. The CDR3 sequence is CACDTIRRGYEGDKLIF. DNA for the CDR3: TGTGCCTGTGACACTATACGGCGGGGATACGAAGGCGATAAACTCATTTTT.

This clone was seen a handful of times. The TCRdb protein, from a much larger clone, departs from this DNA's translation at residue 11, likely by read error; the protein shown derives from the DNA. CDR3 region: CACDTVLRSGVTDRSSWDTRQMFF. As DNA, the CDR3 is TGTGCCTGTGACACCGTCCTACGGTCGGGAGTAACAGATAGAAGCTCCTGGGACACCCGACAGATGTTTTTC. This sequence joins TRDV2 and TRDJ3, with D perhaps matching TRDD2 (6 bases). The J gene was not available in TCRdb and was assigned here by matching the DNA to germline segments. Trimming pared 0 bases from V and 0 bases from J, leaving 29 bases between. Germline assignment: CDR1 GEAIGNYY and CDR2 EKD. The CDR3 extends over 24 amino acids.

This clone was counted a few times. This DNA's translation differs at residue 16 from TCRdb's protein, which comes from a much larger clone; a read error is likely, and the protein shown is translated from the DNA. The CDR3 DNA reads TGTGCCTGTGACTCCCTACTGGGGGGTCCCGGGTACACCGATAAACCCATCTTT. Translating gives CACDSLLGGPGYTDKPIF. A V gene of TRDV2 was called, but no J gene was assigned; TRDD3 was called by the table and not checked on the DNA. CDR3 length: 18 amino acids. Looked up from germline, CDR1 is GEAIGNYY and CDR2 is EKD.

This clone was detected ten times or more. The CDR3 DNA is TGTGCTCTTGGGGAACTGAAAGGACTTCCTACCCTGTACTGGGGGGTCCCGTACACCGATAAACTCATCTTT. It yields the protein CALGELKGLPTLYWGVPYTDKLIF. The rearrangement uses TRDV1 and TRDJ1; possibly TRDD2 or TRDD3 for D (8 bases each). The germline V and J ends were trimmed by 0 bases and 0 bases, with 35 bases remaining between them. There are 24 residues in the CDR3. Per germline, CDR1 TSWWSYY and CDR2 QGS.

By frequency in the sample, this clone is large. Different DNA sequences within this sample yield the same CDR3. V usage is TRDV2 and J usage is TRDJ2; tentatively, D is TRDD3 (5 bases). Trimming took 0 bases from V and 8 from J, leaving 15 bases between them. Germline CDR1 is GEAIGNYY and CDR2 is EKD. The CDR3 consists of 15 residues. Written as DNA, the CDR3 is TGTGCCTGTGACACCCTTAGGGGAGACCTGGCACAACTCTTCTTT. It codes for CACDTLRGDLAQLFF.

This clone was seen many times. The protein TCRdb lists belongs to a much larger clone and differs from this DNA's translation at residue 7, which points to a read error; the protein shown is made from the DNA. V usage is TRDV2 and J usage is TRDJ1, with TRDD3 matching over 11 bases. The J gene was missing in TCRdb and was found by matching the end of the DNA to germline. The V gene end was trimmed by 8 bases and the J gene end by 9 bases; junction bases not matched to a gene: 19. CDR1 and CDR2 (germline): GEAIGNYY, EKD. The CDR3 covers 16 residues. CDR3 DNA sequence: TGTGCCTCTCCCCTCAACGCACTGGGGGATATATTGGAACTCATCTTT. It yields the protein CASPLNALGDILELIF.

Concerning this clone itself: This likely came from a read error, as a far larger clone is one base away. Other DNA sequences in the same sample also yield this CDR3. The chain is built from TRDV3 and TRDJ1, with a tentative D call TRDD2 (6 bases). The J gene comes from matching the DNA to germline here; TCRdb lacks it. CDR3 length: 22 amino acids. The germline V and J ends were trimmed by 3 bases and 10 bases, with 48 bases remaining between them. CDR1 and CDR2 from the germline V gene are TVYSNPD and GDNSRS (reference sequence). CDR3 sequence reads: CAFNHLLPPSVLSNIGGWRLIF. CDR3 DNA: TGTGCCTTCAATCACCTTCTTCCTCCGTCGGTACTTTCAAATATCGGAGGTTGGAGACTCATCTTT.

This clone showed up just a few times. A far more abundant clone sits one base away, making this likely a read error. Other nucleotide sequences in the sample specify the same CDR3. The V gene is TRDV2, the J gene TRDJ1; 12 positions match TRDD3. The J gene comes from matching the DNA to germline here; TCRdb lacks it. There are 16 residues in the CDR3. The J segment lost 5 bases and the V segment lost 1 base, leaving 7 bases of the junction unmatched. Germline lookup yields CDR1 GEAIGNYY and CDR2 EKD. The CDR3 coding sequence is TGTGCCTGTGACACGCTGGGGGATACGCGACGAGATAAACTCATCTTT. Protein product: CACDTLGDTRRDKLIF.